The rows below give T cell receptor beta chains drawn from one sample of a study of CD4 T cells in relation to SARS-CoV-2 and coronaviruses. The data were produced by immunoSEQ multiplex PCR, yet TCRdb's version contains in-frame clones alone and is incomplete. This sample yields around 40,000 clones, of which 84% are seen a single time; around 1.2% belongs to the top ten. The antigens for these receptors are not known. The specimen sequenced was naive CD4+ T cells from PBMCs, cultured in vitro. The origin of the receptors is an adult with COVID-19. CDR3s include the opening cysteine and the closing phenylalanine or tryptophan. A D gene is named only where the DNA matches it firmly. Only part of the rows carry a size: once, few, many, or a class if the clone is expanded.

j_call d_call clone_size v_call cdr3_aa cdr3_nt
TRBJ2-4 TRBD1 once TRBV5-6 CASSPLRVMTGGTKNIQYF TGTGCCAGCAGCCCGTTGCGCGTAATGACAGGGGGAACCAAAAACATTCAGTACTTC
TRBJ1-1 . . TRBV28 CASRLRRDTEAFF TGTGCCAGCAGACTCCGACGGGACACTGAAGCTTTCTTT
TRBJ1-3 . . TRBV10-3 CAISESRGSGNTIYF TGTGCCATCAGTGAGTCGCGCGGGTCTGGAAACACCATATATTTT
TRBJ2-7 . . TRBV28 CASSLGQSSYEQYF TGTGCCAGCAGTTTAGGACAGAGCTCCTACGAGCAGTACTTC
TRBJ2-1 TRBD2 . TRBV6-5 CASSSSGSSYNEQFF TGTGCCAGCAGCTCTAGCGGGAGCTCCTACAATGAGCAGTTCTTC
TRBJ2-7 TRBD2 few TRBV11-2 CASSLALAVPYEQYF TGTGCCAGCAGCTTAGCGCTAGCGGTACCCTACGAGCAGTACTTC
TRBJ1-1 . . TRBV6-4 CASRQAPGGEAFF TGTGCCAGCAGACAGGCCCCCGGGGGAGAAGCTTTCTTT
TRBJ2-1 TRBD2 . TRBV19 CASSLLAAPLGEQFF TGTGCCAGTAGTCTACTAGCGGCCCCTCTTGGTGAGCAGTTCTTC
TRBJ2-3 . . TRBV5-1 CASSSATTDTQYF TGCGCCAGCAGCTCAGCAACCACAGATACGCAGTATTTT
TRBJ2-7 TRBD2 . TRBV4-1 CASSLGLAGSLSYEQYF TGCGCCAGCAGCCTCGGGTTAGCGGGGTCACTATCCTACGAGCAGTACTTC
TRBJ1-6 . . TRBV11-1 CASSLTGLNSPLHF TGTGCCAGCAGCTTGACAGGACTGAATTCACCCCTCCACTTT
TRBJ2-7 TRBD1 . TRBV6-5 CASSPPGTGYEQYF TGTGCCAGCAGTCCGCCCGGGACAGGGTACGAGCAGTACTTC
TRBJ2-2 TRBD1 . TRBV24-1 CATSDTTGGFTGELFF TGTGCCACCAGTGACACGACAGGGGGCTTTACGGGGGAGCTGTTTTTT
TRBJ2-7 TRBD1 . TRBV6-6 CASSRPAPTGGAFSYEQYF TGTGCCAGCAGTCGTCCCGCTCCCACAGGGGGCGCTTTCTCCTACGAGCAGTACTTC
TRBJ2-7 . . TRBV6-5 CASSRDGREQYF TGTGCCAGCAGCCGGGACGGAAGAGAGCAGTACTTC
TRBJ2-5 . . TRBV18 CASSPSRGETQYF TGTGCCAGCTCACCATCCAGGGGAGAGACCCAGTACTTC
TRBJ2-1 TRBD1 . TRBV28 CASSLPDRGFEQFF TGTGCCAGCAGTTTACCAGACAGGGGGTTTGAGCAGTTCTTC
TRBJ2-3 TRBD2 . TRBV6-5 CASSYGREATDTQYF TGTGCCAGCAGTTACGGGAGGGAGGCCACAGATACGCAGTATTTT
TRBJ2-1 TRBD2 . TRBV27 CASSDLAGVSYNEQFF TGTGCCAGCAGTGACCTAGCGGGAGTCTCCTACAATGAGCAGTTCTTC
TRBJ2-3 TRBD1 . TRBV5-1 CASTTGVTSTDTQYF TGCGCCAGCACGACAGGGGTCACTAGCACAGATACGCAGTATTTT
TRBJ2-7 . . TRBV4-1 CASSQTFPYEQYF TGCGCCAGCAGCCAGACCTTTCCATACGAGCAGTACTTC
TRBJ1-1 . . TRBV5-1 CASSLAHGGTEAFF TGCGCCAGCAGCTTGGCCCATGGGGGCACTGAAGCTTTCTTT
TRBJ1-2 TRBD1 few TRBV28 CAITTGNYGYTF TGTGCCATCACGACAGGGAACTATGGCTACACCTTC
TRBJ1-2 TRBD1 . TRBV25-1 CASSPQGTGDYGYTF TGTGCCAGCAGCCCCCAAGGGACAGGGGACTATGGCTACACCTTC
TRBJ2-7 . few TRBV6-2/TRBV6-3 CASSMTIPKIKGYEQYF TGTGCCAGCAGTATGACGATTCCAAAGATTAAGGGCTACGAGCAGTACTTC
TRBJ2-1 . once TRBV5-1 CASTHSGSYNEQFF TGCGCCAGCACCCACTCAGGATCCTACAATGAGCAGTTCTTC
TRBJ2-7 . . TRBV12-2 CASRLEPHFEATRNYEQYF TGTGCAAGTCGCTTAGAGCCCCACTTTGAGGCCACGAGGAACTACGAGCAGTACTTC
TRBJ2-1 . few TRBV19 CATNHGGAVRNEQFF TGTGCCACAAACCACGGGGGTGCGGTGAGGAATGAGCAGTTCTTC
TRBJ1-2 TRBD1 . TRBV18 CASSPTGDNYGYTF TGTGCCAGCTCACCGACAGGGGACAACTATGGCTACACCTTC